These T cell receptor beta chains were read from a single sample in a study of T cells after yellow fever vaccination. MiXCR was run by TCRdb on the 5' RACE reads, yielding one entry per CDR3 protein. The sample contains 300,000 or so distinct CDR3 sequences, 4% of which appear only once. The specimen was PBMCs, collected 5 days after the yellow fever booster vaccination. The receptors were gathered from a man aged 18 to 30 who received the YFV17D yellow fever vaccine. The CDR3 runs from the conserved cysteine through the conserved F or W. The D gene is left open where the match is weak. Clone size appears in some rows only: once, few, many, or a class for an expanded clone.

cdr3_nt,cdr3_aa,clone_size,j_call,d_call,v_call
TGTGCCAGCACAGAGAGGGTGACCGGGGAGCTGTTTTTT,CASTERVTGELFF,NA,TRBJ2-2,NA,TRBV3-1
TGTGCCAGCAGCTTCCGGACTAGCGGGGTCACAGATACGCAGTATTTT,CASSFRTSGVTDTQYF,NA,TRBJ2-3,TRBD2,TRBV7-3
TGTGCCAGCAGCTTAATGGCAGGGGGAGAAGCTTTCTTT,CASSLMAGGEAFF,many,TRBJ1-1,TRBD1,TRBV7-3
TGTGCCAGTACCGGGACTAGCGGGGGGGCCGGGGATGAGCAGTTCTTC,CASTGTSGGAGDEQFF,few,TRBJ2-1,TRBD2,TRBV7-9
TGCGCCAGCAGCCAAGATATTAGGAACTACTACGAGCAGTACTTC,CASSQDIRNYYEQYF,many,TRBJ2-7,NA,TRBV4-3
TGTGCCAGCAGCCCTGGACAGGCTCGATCACCCCTCCACTTT,CASSPGQARSPLHF,many,TRBJ1-6,TRBD1,TRBV28
TGCAGTGCGTACAGGGACGGGAGTCAGCCCCAGCATTTT,CSAYRDGSQPQHF,many,TRBJ1-5,NA,TRBV20-1
TGCGCCAGCAGCTTACCGGGACAGAGGAATGAGCAGTTCTTC,CASSLPGQRNEQFF,NA,TRBJ2-1,TRBD1,TRBV5-1
TGTGCCAGCAGCCAATTGGGACAGGGAAGGGACACTGAAGCTTTCTTT,CASSQLGQGRDTEAFF,many,TRBJ1-1,TRBD1,TRBV16
TGCAGCGGGTTTTTGGGGGAATCTATACGTCTCAATGAGCAGTTCTTC,CSGFLGESIRLNEQFF,NA,TRBJ2-1,NA,TRBV29-1
TGTGCCAGCAGCGTAGAGGGGGCGTCGTACAATGAGCAGTTCTTC,CASSVEGASYNEQFF,NA,TRBJ2-1,TRBD1,TRBV9
TGTGCCAGCAGCTCCAGGGGGGTGGAGGATTCACCCCTCCACTTT,CASSSRGVEDSPLHF,few,TRBJ1-6,TRBD1,TRBV7-9
TGTGCCAGCAGCCGGGACTTGGGCACAGATACGCAGTATTTT,CASSRDLGTDTQYF,NA,TRBJ2-3,NA,TRBV4-2
TGTGCCAGCAGCCCCAGACGGAACTATAATTCACCCCTCCACTTT,CASSPRRNYNSPLHF,many,TRBJ1-6,NA,TRBV7-2
TGCGCCAGCAGCTCCCAAAGACGCTCCTACAATGAGCAGTTCTTC,CASSSQRRSYNEQFF,few,TRBJ2-1,NA,TRBV5-1
TGTGCCAGCAGTTACCCGAGGGGGCCGCGGGGAACAGATACGCAGTATTTT,CASSYPRGPRGTDTQYF,few,TRBJ2-3,NA,TRBV6-6
TGCAGCGTCGAAAAGACAGGGGAAATTCACAATGAGCAGTTCTTC,CSVEKTGEIHNEQFF,NA,TRBJ2-1,TRBD1,TRBV29-1
TGTGCCAGCAGTTACGGGGACTTTGCAGAGACCCAGTACTTC,CASSYGDFAETQYF,NA,TRBJ2-5,NA,TRBV6-2/TRBV6-3
TGTGCCAGCAGTTACTCAAGACAGGGGGCAAGTGGCTACACCTTC,CASSYSRQGASGYTF,NA,TRBJ1-2,TRBD1,TRBV6-5
TGTGCCACCAGCACTCTGAGGGAGGGGGGAAACAATGAGCAGTTCTTC,CATSTLREGGNNEQFF,few,TRBJ2-1,NA,TRBV15
TGTGCCACCGCGACAGGGGCCCAAGAGGGCCAGTACTTC,CATATGAQEGQYF,few,TRBJ2-5,TRBD1,TRBV9
TGCAGTGCTCCTGGCAGGGCCCCGTGGGGCTACACCTTC,CSAPGRAPWGYTF,NA,TRBJ1-2,NA,TRBV20-1
TGTGCCAGCAGCTTGGGGGGGGACACCGGGGAGCTGTTTTTT,CASSLGGDTGELFF,few,TRBJ2-2,TRBD2,TRBV11-2
TGTGCCAGCAGCGTAGAGCGTCAGGGAGGCTATGGCTACACCTTC,CASSVERQGGYGYTF,NA,TRBJ1-2,NA,TRBV9
TGTGCCTGGAGTGTAGGTGGGGGCGGTGGAGAAAAACTGTTTTTT,CAWSVGGGGGEKLFF,few,TRBJ1-4,NA,TRBV30
TGTGCCAGCAGGCCGGGACAACTTAATCAGCCCCAGCATTTT,CASRPGQLNQPQHF,few,TRBJ1-5,NA,TRBV28
TGTGCCAGCTCACCCTGGGGTTTACAAGAGACCCAGTACTTC,CASSPWGLQETQYF,many,TRBJ2-5,NA,TRBV18
TGCAGTGCTAGAGCCGCCGGTCCGCCCTCCTACAATGAGCAGTTCTTC,CSARAAGPPSYNEQFF,NA,TRBJ2-1,NA,TRBV20-1
TGTGCCAGCAGTTTACCGGTCTCTTCTGAAGCTTTCTTT,CASSLPVSSEAFF,many,TRBJ1-1,NA,TRBV28
TGTGCCAGCAGTGGGGTCTTGGGGGTGCACCAAGAGACCCAGTACTTC,CASSGVLGVHQETQYF,many,TRBJ2-5,NA,TRBV2
TGTGCCAGCAGGGCAGGGAGGATTCCGTTTGGCTACACCTTC,CASRAGRIPFGYTF,NA,TRBJ1-2,NA,TRBV12-3/TRBV12-4
TGTGCCAGCAGCGTAGACGTGACCCAGTACTTC,CASSVDVTQYF,many,TRBJ2-5,NA,TRBV7-2
TGTGCCACTTTGGACAGGAACACTGAAGCTTTCTTT,CATLDRNTEAFF,few,TRBJ1-1,NA,TRBV19
TGCGCCAGCAGCCAAGAGAGGCGGTTCCATTCACCCCTCCACTTT,CASSQERRFHSPLHF,few,TRBJ1-6,NA,TRBV4-3
TGCGCCAGCAGCTCCCCCGATGGACAGGACTATGGCTACACCTTC,CASSSPDGQDYGYTF,NA,TRBJ1-2,TRBD1,TRBV5-1
TGTGCCAGCAGTTACGGGCCAGGTGCTAAGCTGTTTTTT,CASSYGPGAKLFF,NA,TRBJ1-4,NA,TRBV6-5
TGTGCCAGCAGCCAAGGGGTGGAGTACTTC,CASSQGVEYF,NA,TRBJ2-7,NA,TRBV14
TGTGCCAGCAGCTTGAGGGGGCGCGGGGTGAATCAGCCCCAGCATTTT,CASSLRGRGVNQPQHF,few,TRBJ1-5,TRBD1,TRBV5-5
TGTGCCAGCAGCTTAAGCAGACGGGGGGCCCTCACAGATACGCAGTATTTT,CASSLSRRGALTDTQYF,many,TRBJ2-3,NA,TRBV7-2